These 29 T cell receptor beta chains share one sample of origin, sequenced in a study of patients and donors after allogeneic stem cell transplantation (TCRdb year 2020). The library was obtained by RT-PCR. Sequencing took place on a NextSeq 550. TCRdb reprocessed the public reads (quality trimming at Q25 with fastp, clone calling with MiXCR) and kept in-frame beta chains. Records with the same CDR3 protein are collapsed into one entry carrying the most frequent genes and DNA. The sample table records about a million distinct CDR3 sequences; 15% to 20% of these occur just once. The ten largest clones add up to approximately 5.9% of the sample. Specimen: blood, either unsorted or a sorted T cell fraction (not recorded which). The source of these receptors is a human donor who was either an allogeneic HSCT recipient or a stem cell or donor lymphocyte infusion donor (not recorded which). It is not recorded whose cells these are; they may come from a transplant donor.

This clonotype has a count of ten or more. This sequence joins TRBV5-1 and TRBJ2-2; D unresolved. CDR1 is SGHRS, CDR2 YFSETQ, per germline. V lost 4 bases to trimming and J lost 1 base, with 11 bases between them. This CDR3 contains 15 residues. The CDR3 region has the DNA TGCGCCAGCAGCAGGGTCCTGGGGAACACCGGGGAGCTGTTTTTT. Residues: CASSRVLGNTGELFF.

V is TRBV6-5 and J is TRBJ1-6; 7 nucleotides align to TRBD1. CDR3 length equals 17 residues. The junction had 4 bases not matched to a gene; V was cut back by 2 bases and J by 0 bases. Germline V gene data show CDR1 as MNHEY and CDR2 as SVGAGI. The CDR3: CASSYTGAPSYNSPLHF. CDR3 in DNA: TGTGCCAGCAGTTACACAGGGGCCCCCTCCTATAATTCACCCCTCCACTTT.

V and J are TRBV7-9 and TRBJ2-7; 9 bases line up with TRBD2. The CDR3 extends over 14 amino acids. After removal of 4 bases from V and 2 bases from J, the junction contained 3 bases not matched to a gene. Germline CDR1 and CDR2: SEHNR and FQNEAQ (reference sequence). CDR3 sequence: CASSWAGGPYEQYF. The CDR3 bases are TGTGCCAGCAGCTGGGCGGGGGGGCCCTACGAGCAGTACTTC.

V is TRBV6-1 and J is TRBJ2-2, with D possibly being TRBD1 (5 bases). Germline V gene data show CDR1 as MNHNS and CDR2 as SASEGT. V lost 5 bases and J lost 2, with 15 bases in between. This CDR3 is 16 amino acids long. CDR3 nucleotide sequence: TGTGCCAGCAGTCCCTCTTTAGGGGTCAACACCGGGGAGCTGTTTTTT. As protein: CASSPSLGVNTGELFF.

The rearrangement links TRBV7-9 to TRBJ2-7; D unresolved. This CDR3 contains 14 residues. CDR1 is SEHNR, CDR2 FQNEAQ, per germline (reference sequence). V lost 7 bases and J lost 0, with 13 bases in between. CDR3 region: CASTLDLSSYEQYF. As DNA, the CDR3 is TGTGCCAGCACCCTGGACCTGAGCTCCTACGAGCAGTACTTC.

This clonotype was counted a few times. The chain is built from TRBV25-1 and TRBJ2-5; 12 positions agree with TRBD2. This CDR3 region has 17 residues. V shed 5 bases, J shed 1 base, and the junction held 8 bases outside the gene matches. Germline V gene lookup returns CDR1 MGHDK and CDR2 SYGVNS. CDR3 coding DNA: TGTGCCAGCAGTACCCAGCCGGGACTAGCGGGCCAAGAGACCCAGTACTTC. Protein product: CASSTQPGLAGQETQYF.

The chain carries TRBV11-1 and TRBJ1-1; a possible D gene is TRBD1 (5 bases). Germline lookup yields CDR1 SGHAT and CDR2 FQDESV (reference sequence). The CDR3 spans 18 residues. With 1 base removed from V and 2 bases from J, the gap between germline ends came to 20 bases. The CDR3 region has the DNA TGTGCCAGCAGCTTAGTTTCAGGGCTCGGCGCTAAAAACACTGAAGCTTTCTTT. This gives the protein CASSLVSGLGAKNTEAFF.

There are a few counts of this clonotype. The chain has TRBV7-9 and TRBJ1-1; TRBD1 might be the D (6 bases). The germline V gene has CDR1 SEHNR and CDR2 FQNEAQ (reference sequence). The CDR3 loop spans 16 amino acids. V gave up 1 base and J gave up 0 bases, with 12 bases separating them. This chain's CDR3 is CASSLGGHPMNTEAFF. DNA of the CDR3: TGTGCCAGCAGCTTAGGGGGACACCCCATGAACACTGAAGCTTTCTTT.

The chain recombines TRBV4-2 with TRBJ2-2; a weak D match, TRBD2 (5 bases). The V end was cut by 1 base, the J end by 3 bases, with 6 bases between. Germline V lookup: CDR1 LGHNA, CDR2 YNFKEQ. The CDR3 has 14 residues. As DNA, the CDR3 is TGTGCCAGCAGCCAAGGGCGGGACACCGGGGAGCTGTTTTTT. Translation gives CASSQGRDTGELFF.

Here the CDR3 DNA reads TGTGCCAGCAGCGCCCTCACCGGGACAGGGGCAGATACGCAGTATTTT. Translated, it gives CASSALTGTGADTQYF. The V gene is TRBV5-4, the J gene TRBJ2-3, with 10 nucleotides matching TRBD1. Per the germline V gene, CDR1 is SGHNT and CDR2 is YYREEE (reference sequence). The V and J ends lost 4 bases and 4 bases, in that order; junction bases with no gene match: 9. The CDR3 is made up of 16 amino acids.

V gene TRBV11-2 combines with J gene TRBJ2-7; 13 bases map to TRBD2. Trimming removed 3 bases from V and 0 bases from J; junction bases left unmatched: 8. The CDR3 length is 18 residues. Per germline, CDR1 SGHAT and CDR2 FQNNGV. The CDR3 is CASSLGLAGTFSSYEQYF. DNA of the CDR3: TGTGCCAGCAGCTTGGGACTAGCGGGGACTTTCAGCTCCTACGAGCAGTACTTC.

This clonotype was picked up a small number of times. CDR3 protein: CSARSTRLFGEQYF. The CDR3 bases are TGCAGTGCTAGATCCACTCGTCTTTTTGGCGAGCAGTACTTC. The chain couples TRBV20-1 to TRBJ2-7; no firm D call. V was pared by 2 bases and J by 6 bases, with 17 bases between. CDR3 size: 14 residues. The germline CDR1 and CDR2 sequences are DFQATT and SNEGSKA (reference sequence).

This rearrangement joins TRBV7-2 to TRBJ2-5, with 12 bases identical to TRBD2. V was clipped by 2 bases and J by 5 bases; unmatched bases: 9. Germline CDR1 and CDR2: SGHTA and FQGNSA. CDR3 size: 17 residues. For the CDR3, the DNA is TGTGCCAGCAGCTTATCTAGCGGGGGGGCGGGGACGGAGACCCAGTACTTC. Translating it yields CASSLSSGGAGTETQYF.

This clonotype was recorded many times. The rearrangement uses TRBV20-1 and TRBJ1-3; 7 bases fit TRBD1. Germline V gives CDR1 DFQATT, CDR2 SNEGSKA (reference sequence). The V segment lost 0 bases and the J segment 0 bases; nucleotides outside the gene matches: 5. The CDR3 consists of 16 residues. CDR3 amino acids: CSARDPRGPSGNTIYF. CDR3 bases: TGCAGTGCTAGAGATCCGAGGGGGCCCTCTGGAAACACCATATATTTT.

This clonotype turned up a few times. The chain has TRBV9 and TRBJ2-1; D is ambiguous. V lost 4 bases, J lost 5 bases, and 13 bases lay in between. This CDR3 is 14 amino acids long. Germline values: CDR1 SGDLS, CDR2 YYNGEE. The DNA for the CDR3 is TGTGCCAGCAGCTCCCGGGCGAGAAACAATGAGCAGTTCTTC. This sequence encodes CASSSRARNNEQFF.

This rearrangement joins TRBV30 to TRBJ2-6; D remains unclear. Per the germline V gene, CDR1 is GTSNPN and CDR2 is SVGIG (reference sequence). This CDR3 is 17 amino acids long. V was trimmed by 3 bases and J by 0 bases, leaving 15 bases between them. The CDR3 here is CAWRSKGNFSGANVLTF. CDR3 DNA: TGTGCCTGGAGGTCCAAGGGAAATTTCTCTGGGGCCAACGTCCTGACTTTC.

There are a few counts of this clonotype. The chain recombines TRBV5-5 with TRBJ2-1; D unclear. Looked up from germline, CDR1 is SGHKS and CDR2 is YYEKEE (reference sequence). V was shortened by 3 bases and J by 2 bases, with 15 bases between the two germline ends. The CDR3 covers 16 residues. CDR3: CASSSPWRGTYNEQFF. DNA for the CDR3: TGTGCCAGCAGCTCGCCTTGGAGAGGAACCTACAATGAGCAGTTCTTC.

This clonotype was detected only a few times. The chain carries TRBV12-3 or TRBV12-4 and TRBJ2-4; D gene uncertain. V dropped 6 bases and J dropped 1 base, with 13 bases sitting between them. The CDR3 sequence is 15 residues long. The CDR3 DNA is TGTGCCAGCAGAAAGATGAAGGAGGCCAAAAACATTCAGTACTTC. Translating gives CASRKMKEAKNIQYF.

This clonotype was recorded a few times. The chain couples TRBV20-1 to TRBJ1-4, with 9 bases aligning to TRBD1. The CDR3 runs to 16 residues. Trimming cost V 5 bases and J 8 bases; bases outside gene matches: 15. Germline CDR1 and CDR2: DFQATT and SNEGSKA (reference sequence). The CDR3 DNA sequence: TGCAGTGCTCCGCTCATCACACAGGGGGCTAGGGAAAAACTGTTTTTT. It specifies CSAPLITQGAREKLFF.

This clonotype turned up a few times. Here the CDR3 DNA reads TGTGCCAGCAGCTGGACAGCTACCGAGCAGTACTTC. Residues: CASSWTATEQYF. The chain combines TRBV12-3 or TRBV12-4 with TRBJ2-7; tentatively, D is TRBD1 (6 bases). The CDR3 is made up of 12 amino acids. The ends were cut back, 6 bases at V and 6 bases at J, with 12 bases in the middle.

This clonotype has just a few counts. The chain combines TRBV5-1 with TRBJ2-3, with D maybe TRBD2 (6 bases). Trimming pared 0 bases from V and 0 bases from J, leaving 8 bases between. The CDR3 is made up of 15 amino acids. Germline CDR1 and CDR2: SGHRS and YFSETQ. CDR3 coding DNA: TGCGCCAGCAGCTTGGGGACTACCAGCACAGATACGCAGTATTTT. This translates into CASSLGTTSTDTQYF.

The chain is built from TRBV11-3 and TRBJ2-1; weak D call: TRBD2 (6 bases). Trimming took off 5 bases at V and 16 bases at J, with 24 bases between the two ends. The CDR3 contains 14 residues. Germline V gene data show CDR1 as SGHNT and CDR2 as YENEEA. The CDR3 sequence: CASSTNRLARGIFF. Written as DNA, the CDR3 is TGTGCCAGCAGCACCAACCGCTTAGCGCGGGGAATCTTCTTC.

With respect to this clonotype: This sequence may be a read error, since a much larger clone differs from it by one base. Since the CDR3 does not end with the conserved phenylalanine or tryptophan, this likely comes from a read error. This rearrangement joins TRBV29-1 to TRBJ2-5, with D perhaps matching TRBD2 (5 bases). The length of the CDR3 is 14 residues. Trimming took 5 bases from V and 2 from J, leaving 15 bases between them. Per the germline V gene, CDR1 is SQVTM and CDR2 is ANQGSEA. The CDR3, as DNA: TGCAGCGTTCGCGGGCAACTCTCACAAGAGACCCAGTACTCC. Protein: CSVRGQLSQETQYS.

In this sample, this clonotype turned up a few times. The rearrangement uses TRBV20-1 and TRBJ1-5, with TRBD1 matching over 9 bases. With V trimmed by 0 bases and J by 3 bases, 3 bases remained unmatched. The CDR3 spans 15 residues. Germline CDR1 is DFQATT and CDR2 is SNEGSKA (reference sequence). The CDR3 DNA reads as TGCAGTGCTAGAGAAGGACAGGGGTACAATCAGCCCCAGCATTTT. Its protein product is CSAREGQGYNQPQHF.

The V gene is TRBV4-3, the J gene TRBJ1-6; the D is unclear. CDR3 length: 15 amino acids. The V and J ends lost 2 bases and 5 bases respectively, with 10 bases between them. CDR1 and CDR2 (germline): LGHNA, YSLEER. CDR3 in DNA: TGCGCCAGCAGCCAACTAGACGGCAATAATTCACCCCTCCACTTT. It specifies CASSQLDGNNSPLHF.

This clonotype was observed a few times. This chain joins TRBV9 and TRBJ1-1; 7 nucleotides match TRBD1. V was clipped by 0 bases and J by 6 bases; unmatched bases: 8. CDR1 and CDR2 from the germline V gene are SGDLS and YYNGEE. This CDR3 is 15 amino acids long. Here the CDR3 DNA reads TGTGCCAGCAGCGTAGATGCCAGGGGGGGGTCTGAAGCTTTCTTT. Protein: CASSVDARGGSEAFF.

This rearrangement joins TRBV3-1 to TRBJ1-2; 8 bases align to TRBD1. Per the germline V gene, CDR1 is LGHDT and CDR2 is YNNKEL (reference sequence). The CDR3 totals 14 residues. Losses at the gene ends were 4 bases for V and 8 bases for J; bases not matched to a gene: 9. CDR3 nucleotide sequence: TGTGCCAGCAGCCCGGACCAGGGGGCGCGGGGCTACACCTTC. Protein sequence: CASSPDQGARGYTF.

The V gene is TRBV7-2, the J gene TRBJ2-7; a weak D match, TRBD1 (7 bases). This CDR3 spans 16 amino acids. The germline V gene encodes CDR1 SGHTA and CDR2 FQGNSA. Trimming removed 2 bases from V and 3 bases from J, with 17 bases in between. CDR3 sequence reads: CASSLPDREARYEQYF. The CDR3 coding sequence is TGTGCCAGCAGCTTACCCGACAGGGAGGCGCGCTACGAGCAGTACTTC.

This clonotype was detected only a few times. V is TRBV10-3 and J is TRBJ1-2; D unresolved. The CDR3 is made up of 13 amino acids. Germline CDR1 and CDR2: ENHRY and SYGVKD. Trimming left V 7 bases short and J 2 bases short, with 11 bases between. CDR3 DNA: TGTGCCATCAACTCCGACGGAAACTATGGCTACACCTTC. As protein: CAINSDGNYGYTF.